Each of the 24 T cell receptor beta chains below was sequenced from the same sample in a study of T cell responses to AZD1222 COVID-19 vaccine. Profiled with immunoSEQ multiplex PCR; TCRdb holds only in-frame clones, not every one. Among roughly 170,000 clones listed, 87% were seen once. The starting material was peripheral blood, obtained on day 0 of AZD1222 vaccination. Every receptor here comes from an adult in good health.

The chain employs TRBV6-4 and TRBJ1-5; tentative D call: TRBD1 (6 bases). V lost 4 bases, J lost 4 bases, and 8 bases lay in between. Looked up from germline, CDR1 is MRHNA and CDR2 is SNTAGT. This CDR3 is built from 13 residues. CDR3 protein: CASSVQGNQPQHF. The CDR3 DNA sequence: TGTGCCAGCAGTGTTCAGGGGAATCAGCCCCAGCATTTT.

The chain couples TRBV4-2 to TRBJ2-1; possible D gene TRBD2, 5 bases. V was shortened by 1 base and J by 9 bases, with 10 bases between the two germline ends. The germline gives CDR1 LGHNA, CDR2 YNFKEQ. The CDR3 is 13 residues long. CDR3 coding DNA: TGTGCCAGCAGCCAAGGGGCGGGCGGTGAGCAGTTCTTC. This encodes CASSQGAGGEQFF.

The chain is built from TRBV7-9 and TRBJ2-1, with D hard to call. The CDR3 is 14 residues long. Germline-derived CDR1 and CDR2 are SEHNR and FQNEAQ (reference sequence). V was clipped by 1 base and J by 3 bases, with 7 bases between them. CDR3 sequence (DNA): TGTGCCAGCAGCTTAGTTGGGAACTACAATGAGCAGTTCTTC. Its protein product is CASSLVGNYNEQFF.

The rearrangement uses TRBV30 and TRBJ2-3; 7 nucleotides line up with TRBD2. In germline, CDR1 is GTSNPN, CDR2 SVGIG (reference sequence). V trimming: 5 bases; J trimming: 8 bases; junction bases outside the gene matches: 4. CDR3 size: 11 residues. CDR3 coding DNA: TGTGCCTGGGCATGGGGGGGTACGCAGTATTTT. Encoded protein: CAWAWGGTQYF.

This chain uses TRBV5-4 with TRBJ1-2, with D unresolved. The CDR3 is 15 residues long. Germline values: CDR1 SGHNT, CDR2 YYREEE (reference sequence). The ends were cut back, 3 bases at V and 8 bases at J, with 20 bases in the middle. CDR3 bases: TGTGCCAGCAGCTCGAAGGAGGGTTCCTCCGTGGGCTACACCTTC. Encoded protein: CASSSKEGSSVGYTF.

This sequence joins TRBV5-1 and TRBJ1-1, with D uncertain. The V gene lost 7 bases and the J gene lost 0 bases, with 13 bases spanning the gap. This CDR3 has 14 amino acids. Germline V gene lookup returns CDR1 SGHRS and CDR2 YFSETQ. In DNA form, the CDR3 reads TGCGCCAGCGCGACGGACCCTATGAACACTGAAGCTTTCTTT. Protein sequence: CASATDPMNTEAFF.

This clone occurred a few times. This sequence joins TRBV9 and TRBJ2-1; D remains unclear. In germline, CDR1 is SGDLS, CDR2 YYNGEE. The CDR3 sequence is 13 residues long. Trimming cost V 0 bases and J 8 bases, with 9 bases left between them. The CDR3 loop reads CASSVAPFDEQFF. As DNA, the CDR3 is TGTGCCAGCAGCGTAGCCCCCTTCGATGAGCAGTTCTTC.

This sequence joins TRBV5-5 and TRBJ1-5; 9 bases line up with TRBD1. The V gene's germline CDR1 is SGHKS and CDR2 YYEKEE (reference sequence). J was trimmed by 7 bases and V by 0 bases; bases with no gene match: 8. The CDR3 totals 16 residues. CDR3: CASSLVGQGKGQPQHF. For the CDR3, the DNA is TGTGCCAGCAGCTTGGTGGGACAGGGCAAAGGACAGCCCCAGCATTTT. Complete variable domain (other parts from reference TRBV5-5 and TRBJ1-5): DAGVTQSPTHLIKTRGQQVTLRCSPISGHKSVSWYQQVLGQGPQFIFQYYEKEERGRGNFPDRFSARQFPNYSSELNVNALLLGDSALYLCASSLVGQGKGQPQHFGDGTRLSIL.

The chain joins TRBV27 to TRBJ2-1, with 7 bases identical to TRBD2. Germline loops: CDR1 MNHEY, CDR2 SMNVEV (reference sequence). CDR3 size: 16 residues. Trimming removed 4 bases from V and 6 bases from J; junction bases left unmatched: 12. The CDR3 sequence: CASSWEGREQGNEQFF. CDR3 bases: TGTGCCAGCAGTTGGGAGGGGCGGGAGCAGGGCAATGAGCAGTTCTTC.

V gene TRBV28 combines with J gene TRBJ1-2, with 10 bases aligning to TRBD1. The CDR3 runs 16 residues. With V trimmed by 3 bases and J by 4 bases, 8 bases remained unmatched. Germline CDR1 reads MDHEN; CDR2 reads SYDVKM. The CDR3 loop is CASSLARTGGAYGYTF. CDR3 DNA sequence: TGTGCCAGCAGTTTGGCCCGGACAGGGGGAGCCTATGGCTACACCTTC.

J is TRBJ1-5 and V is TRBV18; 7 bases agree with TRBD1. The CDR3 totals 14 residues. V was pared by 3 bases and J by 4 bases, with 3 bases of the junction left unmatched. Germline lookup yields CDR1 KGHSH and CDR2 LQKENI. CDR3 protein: CASSPSQGNQPQHF. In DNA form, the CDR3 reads TGTGCCAGCTCACCTTCACAGGGGAATCAGCCCCAGCATTTT.

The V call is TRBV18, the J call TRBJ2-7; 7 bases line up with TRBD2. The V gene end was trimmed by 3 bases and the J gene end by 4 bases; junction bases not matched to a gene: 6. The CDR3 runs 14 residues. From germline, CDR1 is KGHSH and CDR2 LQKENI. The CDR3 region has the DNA TGTGCCAGCTCACCCGGAGCGGGGCTATACGAGCAGTACTTC. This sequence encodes CASSPGAGLYEQYF. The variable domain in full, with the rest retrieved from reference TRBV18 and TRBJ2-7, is NAGVMQNPRHLVRRRGQEARLRCSPMKGHSHVYWYRQLPEEGLKFMVYLQKENIIDESGMPKERFSAEFPKEGPSILRIQQVVRGDSAAYFCASSPGAGLYEQYFGPGTRLTVT.

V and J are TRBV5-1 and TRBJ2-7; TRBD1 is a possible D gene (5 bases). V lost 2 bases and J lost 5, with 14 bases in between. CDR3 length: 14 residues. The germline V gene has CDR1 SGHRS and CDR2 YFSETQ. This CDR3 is CASSFQGVLNEQYF. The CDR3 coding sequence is TGCGCCAGCAGCTTCCAAGGGGTTTTAAACGAGCAGTACTTC. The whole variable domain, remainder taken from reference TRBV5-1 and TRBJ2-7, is KAGVTQTPRYLIKTRGQQVTLSCSPISGHRSVSWYQQTPGQGLQFLFEYFSETQRNKGNFPGRFSGRQFSNSRSEMNVSTLELGDSALYLCASSFQGVLNEQYFGPGTRLTVT.

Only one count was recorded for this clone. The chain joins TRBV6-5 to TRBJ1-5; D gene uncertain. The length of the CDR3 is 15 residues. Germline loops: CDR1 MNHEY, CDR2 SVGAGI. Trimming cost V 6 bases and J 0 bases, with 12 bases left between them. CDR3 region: CASRMSDSSNQPQHF. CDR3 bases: TGTGCCAGCAGGATGTCCGATAGTAGCAATCAGCCCCAGCATTTT.

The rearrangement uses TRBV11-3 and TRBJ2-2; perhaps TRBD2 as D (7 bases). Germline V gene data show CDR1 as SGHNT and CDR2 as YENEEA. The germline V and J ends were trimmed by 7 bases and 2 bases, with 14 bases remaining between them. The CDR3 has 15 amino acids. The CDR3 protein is CASKRGGENTGELFF. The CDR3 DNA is TGTGCCAGCAAACGAGGGGGGGAAAACACCGGGGAGCTGTTTTTT.

CDR3 protein: CASRHGQSSTEAFF. CDR3 in DNA: TGCGCCAGCAGGCACGGACAGTCGAGCACTGAAGCTTTCTTT. The chain links TRBV5-1 to TRBJ1-1; D might be TRBD1 (6 bases). Trimming stripped 5 bases from V and 4 bases from J, with 15 bases between. Germline CDR1 reads SGHRS; CDR2 reads YFSETQ. The CDR3 sequence is 14 residues long.

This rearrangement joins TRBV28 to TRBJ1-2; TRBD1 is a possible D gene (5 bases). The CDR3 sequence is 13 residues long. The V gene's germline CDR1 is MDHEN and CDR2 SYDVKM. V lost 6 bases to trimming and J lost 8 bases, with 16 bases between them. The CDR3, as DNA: TGTGCCAGCAGCACCCCGGGGCTACGGGGCTACACCTTC. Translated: CASSTPGLRGYTF.

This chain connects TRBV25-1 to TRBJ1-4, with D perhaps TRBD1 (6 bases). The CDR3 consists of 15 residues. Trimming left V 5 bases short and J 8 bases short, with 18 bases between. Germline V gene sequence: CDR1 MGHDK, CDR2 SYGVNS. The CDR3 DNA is TGTGCCAGCAGTAGGATCGACAGGTTCGGGGAAAAACTGTTTTTT. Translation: CASSRIDRFGEKLFF.

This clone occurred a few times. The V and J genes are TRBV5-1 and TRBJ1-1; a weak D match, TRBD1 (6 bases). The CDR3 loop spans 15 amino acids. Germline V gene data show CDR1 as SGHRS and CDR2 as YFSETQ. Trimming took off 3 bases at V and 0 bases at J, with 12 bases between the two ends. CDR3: CASSSTDSLNTEAFF. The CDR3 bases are TGCGCCAGCAGCTCTACGGACAGCCTGAACACTGAAGCTTTCTTT. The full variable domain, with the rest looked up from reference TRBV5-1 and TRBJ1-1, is KAGVTQTPRYLIKTRGQQVTLSCSPISGHRSVSWYQQTPGQGLQFLFEYFSETQRNKGNFPGRFSGRQFSNSRSEMNVSTLELGDSALYLCASSSTDSLNTEAFFGQGTRLTVV.

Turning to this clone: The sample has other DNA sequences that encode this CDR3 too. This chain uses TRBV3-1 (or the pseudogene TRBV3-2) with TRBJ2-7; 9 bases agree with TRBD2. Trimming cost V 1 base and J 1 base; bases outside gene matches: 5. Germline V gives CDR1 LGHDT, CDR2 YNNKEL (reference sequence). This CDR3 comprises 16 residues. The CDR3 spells CASSQGLLAGSYEQYF. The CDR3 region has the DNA TGTGCCAGCAGCCAAGGATTACTAGCGGGTTCCTACGAGCAGTACTTC.

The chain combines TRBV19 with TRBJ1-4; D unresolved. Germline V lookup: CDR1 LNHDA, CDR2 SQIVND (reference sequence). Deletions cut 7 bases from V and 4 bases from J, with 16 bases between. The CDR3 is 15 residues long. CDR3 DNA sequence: TGTGCCAGTACTCCCCGGTTTCTGCTTAATGAAAAACTGTTTTTT. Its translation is CASTPRFLLNEKLFF.

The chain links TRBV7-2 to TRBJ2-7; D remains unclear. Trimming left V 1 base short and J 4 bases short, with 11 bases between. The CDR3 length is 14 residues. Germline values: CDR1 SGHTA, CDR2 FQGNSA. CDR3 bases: TGTGCCAGCAGCTTAGTACCAGATCCATACGAGCAGTACTTC. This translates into CASSLVPDPYEQYF.

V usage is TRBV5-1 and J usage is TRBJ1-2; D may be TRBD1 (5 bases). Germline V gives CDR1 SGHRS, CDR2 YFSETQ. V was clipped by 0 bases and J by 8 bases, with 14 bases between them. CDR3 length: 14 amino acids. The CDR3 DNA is TGCGCCAGCAGCTTGGGGGGGTCCACCGAAGGCTACACCTTC. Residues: CASSLGGSTEGYTF.

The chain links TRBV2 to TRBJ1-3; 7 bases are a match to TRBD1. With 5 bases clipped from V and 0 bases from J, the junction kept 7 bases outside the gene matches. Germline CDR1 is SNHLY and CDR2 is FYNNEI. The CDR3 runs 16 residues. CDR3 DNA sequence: TGTGCCAGCAGTCTACAGGGGTCAATCTCTGGAAACACCATATATTTT. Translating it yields CASSLQGSISGNTIYF. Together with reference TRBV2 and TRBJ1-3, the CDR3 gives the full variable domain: EPEVTQTPSHQVTQMGQEVILRCVPISNHLYFYWYRQILGQKVEFLVSFYNNEISEKSEIFDDQFSVERPDGSNFTLKIRSTKLEDSAMYFCASSLQGSISGNTIYFGEGSWLTVV.